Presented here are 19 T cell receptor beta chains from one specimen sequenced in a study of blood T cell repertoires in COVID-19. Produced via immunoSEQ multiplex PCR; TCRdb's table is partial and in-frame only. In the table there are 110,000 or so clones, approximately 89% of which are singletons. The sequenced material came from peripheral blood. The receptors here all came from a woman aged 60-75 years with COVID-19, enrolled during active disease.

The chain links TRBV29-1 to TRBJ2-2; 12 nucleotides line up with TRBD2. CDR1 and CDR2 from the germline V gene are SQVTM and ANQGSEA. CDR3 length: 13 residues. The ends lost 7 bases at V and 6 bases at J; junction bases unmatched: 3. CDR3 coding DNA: TGCAGCGGATCTAGCGGGGGGGCCGGGGAGCTGTTTTTT. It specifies CSGSSGGAGELFF.

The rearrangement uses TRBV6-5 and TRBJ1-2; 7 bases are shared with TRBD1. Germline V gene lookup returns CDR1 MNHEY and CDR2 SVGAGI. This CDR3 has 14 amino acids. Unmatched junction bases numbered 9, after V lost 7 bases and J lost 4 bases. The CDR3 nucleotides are TGTGCCAGCACGAAACGGGACAGCCGCTATGGCTACACCTTC. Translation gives CASTKRDSRYGYTF.

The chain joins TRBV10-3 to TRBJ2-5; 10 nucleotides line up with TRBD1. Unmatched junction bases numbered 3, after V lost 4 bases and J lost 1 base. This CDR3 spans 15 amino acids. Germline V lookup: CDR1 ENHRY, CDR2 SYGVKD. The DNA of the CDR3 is TGTGCCATCAGTGGGGACAGGGGCTCCCAAGAGACCCAGTACTTC. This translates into CAISGDRGSQETQYF.

The DNA for the CDR3 is TGTGCCAGCAGCTCTACTGGACAGGGCACAGATACGCAGTATTTT. Encoded protein: CASSSTGQGTDTQYF. The chain has TRBV7-9 and TRBJ2-3, with TRBD1 matching over 7 bases. The CDR3 loop spans 15 amino acids. With 4 bases clipped from V and 1 base from J, the junction kept 5 bases outside the gene matches. Germline values: CDR1 SEHNR, CDR2 FQNEAQ (reference sequence).

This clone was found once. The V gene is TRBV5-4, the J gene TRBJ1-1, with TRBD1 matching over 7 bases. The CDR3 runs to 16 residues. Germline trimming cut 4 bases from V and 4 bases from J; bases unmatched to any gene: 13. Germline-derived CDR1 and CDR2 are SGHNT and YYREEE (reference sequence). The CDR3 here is CASSPTFKSGGTEAFF. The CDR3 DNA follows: TGTGCCAGCAGCCCAACTTTCAAATCAGGGGGCACTGAAGCTTTCTTT.

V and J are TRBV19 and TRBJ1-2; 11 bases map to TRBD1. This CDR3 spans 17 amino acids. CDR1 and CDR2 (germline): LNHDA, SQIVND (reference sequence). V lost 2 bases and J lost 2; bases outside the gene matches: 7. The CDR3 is CASSIWTGGLVNYGYTF. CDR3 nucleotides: TGTGCCAGTAGTATATGGACAGGGGGCCTAGTGAACTATGGCTACACCTTC.

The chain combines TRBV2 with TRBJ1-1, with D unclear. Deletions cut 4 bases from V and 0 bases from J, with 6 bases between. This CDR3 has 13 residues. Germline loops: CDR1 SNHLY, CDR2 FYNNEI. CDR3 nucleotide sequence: TGTGCCAGCAGTGTACAGATGAACACTGAAGCTTTCTTT. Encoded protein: CASSVQMNTEAFF.

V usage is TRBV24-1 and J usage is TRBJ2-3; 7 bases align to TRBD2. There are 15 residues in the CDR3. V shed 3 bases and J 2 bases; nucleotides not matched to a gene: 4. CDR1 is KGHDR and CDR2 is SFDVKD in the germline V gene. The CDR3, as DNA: TGTGCCACCAGTGATCGGGACTATAACACAGATACGCAGTATTTT. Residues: CATSDRDYNTDTQYF.

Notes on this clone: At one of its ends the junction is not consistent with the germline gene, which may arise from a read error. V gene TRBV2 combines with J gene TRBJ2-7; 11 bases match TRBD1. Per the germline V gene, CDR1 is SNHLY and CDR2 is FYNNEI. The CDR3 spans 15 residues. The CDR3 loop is CAGSGGQGDAYEQYF. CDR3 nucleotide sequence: TGTGCCGGCAGTGGGGGACAGGGGGACGCCTACGAGCAGTACTTC. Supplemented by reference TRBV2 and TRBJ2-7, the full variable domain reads EPEVTQTPSHQVTQMGQEVILRCVPISNHLYFYWYRQILGQKVEFLVSFYNNEISEKSEIFDDQFSVERPDGSNFTLKIRSTKLEDSAMYFCAGSGGQGDAYEQYFGPGTRLTVT.

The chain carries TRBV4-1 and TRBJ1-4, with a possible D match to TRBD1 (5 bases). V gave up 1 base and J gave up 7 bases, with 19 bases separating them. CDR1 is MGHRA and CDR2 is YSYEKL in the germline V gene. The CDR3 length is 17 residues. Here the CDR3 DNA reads TGCGCCAGCAGCCAAGTATCCTTACTCCCGGGGGGTGAAAAACTGTTTTTT. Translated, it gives CASSQVSLLPGGEKLFF.

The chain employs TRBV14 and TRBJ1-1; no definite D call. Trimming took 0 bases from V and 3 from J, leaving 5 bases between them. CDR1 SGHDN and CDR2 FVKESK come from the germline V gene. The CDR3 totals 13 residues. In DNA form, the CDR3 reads TGTGCCAGCAGCCAAGACCCCGACACTGAAGCTTTCTTT. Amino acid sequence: CASSQDPDTEAFF.

CDR3 in amino acids: CASTLWGQGAVGYTF. DNA for the CDR3: TGTGCCAGTACCCTCTGGGGACAGGGGGCCGTAGGCTACACCTTC. The chain couples TRBV19 to TRBJ1-2; TRBD1 matches 12 bases. The V and J ends lost 7 bases and 8 bases, in that order; junction bases with no gene match: 11. This CDR3 is 15 amino acids long. Per the germline V gene, CDR1 is LNHDA and CDR2 is SQIVND (reference sequence).

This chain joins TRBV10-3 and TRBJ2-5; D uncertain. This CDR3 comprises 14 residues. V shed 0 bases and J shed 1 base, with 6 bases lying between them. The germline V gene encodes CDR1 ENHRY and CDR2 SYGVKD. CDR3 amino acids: CAISESTGQETQYF. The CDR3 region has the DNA TGTGCCATCAGTGAGTCCACGGGCCAAGAGACCCAGTACTTC.

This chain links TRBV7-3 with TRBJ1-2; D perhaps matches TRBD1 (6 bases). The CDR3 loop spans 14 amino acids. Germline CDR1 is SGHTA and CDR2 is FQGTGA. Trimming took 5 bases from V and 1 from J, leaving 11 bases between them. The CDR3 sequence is CASSPGQSNYGYTF. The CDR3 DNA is TGTGCCAGCAGCCCAGGACAGAGTAACTATGGCTACACCTTC.

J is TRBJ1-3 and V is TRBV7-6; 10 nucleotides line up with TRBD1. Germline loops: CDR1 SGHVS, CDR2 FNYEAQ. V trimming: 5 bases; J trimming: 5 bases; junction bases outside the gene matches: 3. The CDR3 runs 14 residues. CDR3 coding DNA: TGTGCCAGCAGCAGGGACAGGGGCCGAAACACCATATATTTT. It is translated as CASSRDRGRNTIYF.

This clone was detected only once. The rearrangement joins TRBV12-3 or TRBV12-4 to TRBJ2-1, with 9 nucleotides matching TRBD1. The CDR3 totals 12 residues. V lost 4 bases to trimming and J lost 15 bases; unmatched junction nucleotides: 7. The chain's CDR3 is CASSYSGTGLFF. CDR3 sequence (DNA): TGTGCCAGCAGTTACTCGGGGACAGGGCTGTTCTTC.

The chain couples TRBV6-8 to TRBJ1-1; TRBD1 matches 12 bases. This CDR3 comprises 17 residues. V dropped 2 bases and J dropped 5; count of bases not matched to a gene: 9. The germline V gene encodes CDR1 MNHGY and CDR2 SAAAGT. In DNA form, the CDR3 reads TGTGCCAGCAGTTACCCGTTACGGGACAGGGGGCGAACTGAAGCTTTCTTT. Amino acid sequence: CASSYPLRDRGRTEAFF.

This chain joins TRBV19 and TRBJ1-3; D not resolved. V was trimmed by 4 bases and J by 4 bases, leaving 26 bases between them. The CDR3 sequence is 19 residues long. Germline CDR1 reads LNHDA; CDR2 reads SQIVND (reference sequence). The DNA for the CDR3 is TGTGCCAGTAGTACCCCTCGAGTTCCCCTCATCCCGGGGGGAAACACCATATATTTT. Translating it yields CASSTPRVPLIPGGNTIYF.

The CDR3 bases are TGCAGCGTTGATGTGGGTTGGAGTACTGAAGCTTTCTTT. This encodes CSVDVGWSTEAFF. The rearrangement links TRBV29-1 to TRBJ1-1, with D uncertain. CDR3 length: 13 residues. The V gene's germline CDR1 is SQVTM and CDR2 ANQGSEA. With 3 bases removed from V and 5 bases from J, the gap between germline ends came to 13 bases.